The TCR beta chain under discussion was sequenced for a study of blood T cell repertoires in COVID-19. Study-wide background: From the United States, Italy and Spain came samples of acute and convalescent COVID-19. Sources were T cells, B-cell-depleted T cells, or PBMCs; the material itself was cDNA or gDNA.

This CDR3 has 16 residues. V dropped 4 bases and J dropped 6; count of bases not matched to a gene: 8. Germline V CDR1 and CDR2: SGHRS, YFSETQ. Authors' analysis steps: Nucleated cell number was recorded as an estimate derived from reference gene primer amplification. Sequencing used immunoSEQ multiplex PCR; TCRdb keeps in-frame clones, though not all of them. V and J calls and clone size follow that table, whereas D and trimming were derived from the DNA. The table includes roughly 60,000 clones, roughly 90% detected once. V and J are TRBV5-1 and TRBJ2-1; TRBD2 matches 12 bases. The receptor was derived from a man in his forties or fifties with active COVID-19. Sequencing input: peripheral blood. The CDR3 DNA sequence: TGCGCCAGCAGCGCCGAACTAGCGGGGGGTGGCAATGAGCAGTTCTTC. Protein product: CASSAELAGGGNEQFF.